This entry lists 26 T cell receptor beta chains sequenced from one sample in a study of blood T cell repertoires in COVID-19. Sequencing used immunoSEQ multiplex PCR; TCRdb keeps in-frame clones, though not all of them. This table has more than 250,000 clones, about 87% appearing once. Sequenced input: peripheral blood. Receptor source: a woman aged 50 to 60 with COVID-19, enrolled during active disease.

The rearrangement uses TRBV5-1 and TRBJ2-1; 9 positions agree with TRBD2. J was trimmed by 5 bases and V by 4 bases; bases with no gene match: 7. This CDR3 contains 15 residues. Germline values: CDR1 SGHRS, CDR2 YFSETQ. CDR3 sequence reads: CASSPRTSADNEQFF. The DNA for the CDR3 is TGCGCCAGCAGCCCGAGGACTAGCGCGGACAATGAGCAGTTCTTC.

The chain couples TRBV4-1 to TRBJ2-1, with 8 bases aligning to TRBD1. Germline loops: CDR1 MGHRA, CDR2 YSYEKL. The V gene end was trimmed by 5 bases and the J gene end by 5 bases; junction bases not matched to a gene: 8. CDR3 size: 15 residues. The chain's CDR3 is CASSFQGANNNEQFF. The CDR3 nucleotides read TGCGCCAGCAGCTTCCAGGGGGCAAATAACAATGAGCAGTTCTTC.

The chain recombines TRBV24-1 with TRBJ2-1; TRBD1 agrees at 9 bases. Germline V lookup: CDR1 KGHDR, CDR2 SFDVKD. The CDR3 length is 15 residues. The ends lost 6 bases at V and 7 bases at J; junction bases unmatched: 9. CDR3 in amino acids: CATSSGTGFVNEQFF. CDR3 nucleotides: TGTGCCACCAGTTCCGGGACAGGGTTCGTTAATGAGCAGTTCTTC.

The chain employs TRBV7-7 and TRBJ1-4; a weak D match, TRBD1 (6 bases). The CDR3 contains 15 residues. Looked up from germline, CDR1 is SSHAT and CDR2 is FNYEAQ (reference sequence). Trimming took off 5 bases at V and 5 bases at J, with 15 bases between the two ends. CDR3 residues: CASSHSDSRNEKLFF. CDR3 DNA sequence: TGTGCCAGCAGCCACTCGGACAGCCGAAATGAAAAACTGTTTTTT.

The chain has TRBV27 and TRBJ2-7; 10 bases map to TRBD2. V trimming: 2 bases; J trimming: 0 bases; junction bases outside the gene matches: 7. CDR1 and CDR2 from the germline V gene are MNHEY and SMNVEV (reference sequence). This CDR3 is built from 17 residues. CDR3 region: CASSLRLAGEVSYEQYF. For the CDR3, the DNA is TGTGCCAGCAGTTTACGGCTAGCGGGAGAAGTCTCCTACGAGCAGTACTTC.

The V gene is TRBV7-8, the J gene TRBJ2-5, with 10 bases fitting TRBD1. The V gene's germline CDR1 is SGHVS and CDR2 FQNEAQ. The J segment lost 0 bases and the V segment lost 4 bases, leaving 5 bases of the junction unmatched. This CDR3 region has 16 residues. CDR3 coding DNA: TGTGCCAGCAGCTCCGGGACAGGGGCTCACCAAGAGACCCAGTACTTC. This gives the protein CASSSGTGAHQETQYF.

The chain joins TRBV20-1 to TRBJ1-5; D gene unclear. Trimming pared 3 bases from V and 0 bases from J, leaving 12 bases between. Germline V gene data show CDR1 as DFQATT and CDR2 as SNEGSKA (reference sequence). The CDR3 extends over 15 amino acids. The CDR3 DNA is TGCAGTGCTAGTTTTTCGGTAAATAGCAATCAGCCCCAGCATTTT. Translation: CSASFSVNSNQPQHF.

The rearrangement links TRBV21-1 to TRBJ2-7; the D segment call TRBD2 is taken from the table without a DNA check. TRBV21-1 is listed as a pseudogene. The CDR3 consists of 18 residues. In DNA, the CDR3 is TGTGCCAGCACCGTGAGGGGGACTAGCGGGAGGGCCGTGTACGAGCAGTACTTC. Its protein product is CASTVRGTSGRAVYEQYF.

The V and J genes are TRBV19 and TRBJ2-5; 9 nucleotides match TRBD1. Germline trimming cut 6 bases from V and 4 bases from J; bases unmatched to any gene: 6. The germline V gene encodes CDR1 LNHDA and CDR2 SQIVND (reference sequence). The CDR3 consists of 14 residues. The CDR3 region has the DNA TGTGCCAGTAGGCTAACAGGGGGCGCAGAGACCCAGTACTTC. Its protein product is CASRLTGGAETQYF.

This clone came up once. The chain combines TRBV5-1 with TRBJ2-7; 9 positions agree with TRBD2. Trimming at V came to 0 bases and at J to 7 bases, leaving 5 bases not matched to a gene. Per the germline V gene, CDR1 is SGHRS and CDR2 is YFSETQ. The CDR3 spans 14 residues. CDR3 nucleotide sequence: TGCGCCAGCAGCTTGGTGGCGGGAGGGGGTGAGCAGTACTTC. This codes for CASSLVAGGGEQYF.

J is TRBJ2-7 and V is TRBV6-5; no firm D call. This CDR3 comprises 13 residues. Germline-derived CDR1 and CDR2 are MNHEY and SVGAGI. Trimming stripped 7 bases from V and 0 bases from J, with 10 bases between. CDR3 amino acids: CASTPGLSYEQYF. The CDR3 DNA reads TGTGCCAGCACCCCGGGTCTCTCCTACGAGCAGTACTTC.

CDR3 protein: CATRRKDFPTSTDTQYF. CDR3 nucleotides: TGTGCCACCAGGCGAAAGGACTTTCCCACTAGCACAGATACGCAGTATTTT. This rearrangement joins TRBV24-1 to TRBJ2-3; perhaps TRBD2 as D (5 bases). The CDR3 is made up of 17 amino acids. In germline, CDR1 is KGHDR, CDR2 SFDVKD. The ends were cut back, 7 bases at V and 0 bases at J, with 19 bases in the middle.

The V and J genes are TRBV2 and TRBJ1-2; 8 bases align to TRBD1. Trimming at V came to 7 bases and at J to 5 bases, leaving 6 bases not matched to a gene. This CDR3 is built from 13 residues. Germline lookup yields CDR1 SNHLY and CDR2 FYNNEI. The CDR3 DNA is TGTGCCAGCAAACAGGGGGTAACTTATGGCTACACCTTC. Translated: CASKQGVTYGYTF. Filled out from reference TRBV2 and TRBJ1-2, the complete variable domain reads EPEVTQTPSHQVTQMGQEVILRCVPISNHLYFYWYRQILGQKVEFLVSFYNNEISEKSEIFDDQFSVERPDGSNFTLKIRSTKLEDSAMYFCASKQGVTYGYTFGSGTRLTVV.

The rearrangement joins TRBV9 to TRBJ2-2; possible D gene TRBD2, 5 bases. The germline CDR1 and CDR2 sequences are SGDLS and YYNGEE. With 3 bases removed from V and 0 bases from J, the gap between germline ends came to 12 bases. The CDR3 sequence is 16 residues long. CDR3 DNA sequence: TGTGCCAGCAGCGGAGGGCGGTATTCGAACACCGGGGAGCTGTTTTTT. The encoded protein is CASSGGRYSNTGELFF.

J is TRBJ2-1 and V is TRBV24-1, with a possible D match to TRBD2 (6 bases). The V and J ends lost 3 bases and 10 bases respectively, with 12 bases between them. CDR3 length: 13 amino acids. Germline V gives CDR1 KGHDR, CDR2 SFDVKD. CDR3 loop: CATSDGGFVEQFF. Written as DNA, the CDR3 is TGTGCCACCAGTGATGGAGGGTTTGTCGAGCAGTTCTTC.

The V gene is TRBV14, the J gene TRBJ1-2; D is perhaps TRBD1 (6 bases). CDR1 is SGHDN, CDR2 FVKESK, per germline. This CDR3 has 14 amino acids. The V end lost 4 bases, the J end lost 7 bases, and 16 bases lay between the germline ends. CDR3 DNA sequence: TGTGCCAGCAGCCCAAAGGGGGTGAGCCGTGGCTACACCTTC. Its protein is CASSPKGVSRGYTF.

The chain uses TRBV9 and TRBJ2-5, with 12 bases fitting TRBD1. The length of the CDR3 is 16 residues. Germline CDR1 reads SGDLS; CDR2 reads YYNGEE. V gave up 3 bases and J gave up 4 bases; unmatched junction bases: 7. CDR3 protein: CASSARDRGRVETQYF. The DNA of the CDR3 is TGTGCCAGCAGCGCCCGGGACAGGGGGCGCGTAGAGACCCAGTACTTC.

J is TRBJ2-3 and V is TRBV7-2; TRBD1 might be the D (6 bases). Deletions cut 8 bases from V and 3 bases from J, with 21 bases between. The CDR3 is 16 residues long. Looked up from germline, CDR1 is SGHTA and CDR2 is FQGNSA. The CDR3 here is CASGRGGGISTDTQYF. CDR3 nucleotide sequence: TGTGCCAGCGGCAGAGGGGGTGGTATCTCGACAGATACGCAGTATTTT.

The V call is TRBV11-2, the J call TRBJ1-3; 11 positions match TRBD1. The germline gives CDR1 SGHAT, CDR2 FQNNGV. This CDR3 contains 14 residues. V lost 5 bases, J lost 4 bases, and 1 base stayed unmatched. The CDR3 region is CASSRTGGGNTIYF. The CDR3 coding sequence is TGTGCCAGCAGCAGGACAGGGGGCGGAAACACCATATATTTT.

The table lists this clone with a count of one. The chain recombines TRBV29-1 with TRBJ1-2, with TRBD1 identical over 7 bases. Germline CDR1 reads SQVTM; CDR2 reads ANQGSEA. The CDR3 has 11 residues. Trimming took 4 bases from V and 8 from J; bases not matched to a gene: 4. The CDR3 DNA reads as TGCAGCGTTGTCGGGGACAGAGGCTACACCTTC. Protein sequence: CSVVGDRGYTF.

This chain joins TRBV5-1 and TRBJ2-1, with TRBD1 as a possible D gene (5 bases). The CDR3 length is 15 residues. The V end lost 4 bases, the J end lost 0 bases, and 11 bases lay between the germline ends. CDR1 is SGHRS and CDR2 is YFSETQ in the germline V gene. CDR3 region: CASSPDTFSYNEQFF. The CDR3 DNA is TGCGCCAGCAGCCCGGACACCTTCTCCTACAATGAGCAGTTCTTC.

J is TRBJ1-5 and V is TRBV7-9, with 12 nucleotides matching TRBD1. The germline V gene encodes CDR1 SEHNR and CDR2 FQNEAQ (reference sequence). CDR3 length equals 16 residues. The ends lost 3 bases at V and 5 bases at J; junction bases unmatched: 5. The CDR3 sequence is CASSFTGTGGYQPQHF. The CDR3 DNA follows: TGTGCCAGCAGCTTTACCGGGACAGGGGGCTATCAGCCCCAGCATTTT.

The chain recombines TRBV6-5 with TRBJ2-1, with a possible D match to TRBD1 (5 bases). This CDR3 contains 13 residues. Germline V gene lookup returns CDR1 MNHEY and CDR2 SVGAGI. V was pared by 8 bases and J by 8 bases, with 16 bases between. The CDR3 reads CASPRPGLDEQFF. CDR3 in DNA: TGTGCCAGCCCCCGACCAGGGTTGGATGAGCAGTTCTTC.

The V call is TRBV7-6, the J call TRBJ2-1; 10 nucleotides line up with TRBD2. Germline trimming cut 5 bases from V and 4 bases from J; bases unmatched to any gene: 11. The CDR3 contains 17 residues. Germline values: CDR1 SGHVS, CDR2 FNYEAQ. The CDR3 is CASSPRLAGTRYNEQFF. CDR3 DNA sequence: TGTGCCAGCAGCCCCCGACTAGCGGGTACAAGATACAATGAGCAGTTCTTC.

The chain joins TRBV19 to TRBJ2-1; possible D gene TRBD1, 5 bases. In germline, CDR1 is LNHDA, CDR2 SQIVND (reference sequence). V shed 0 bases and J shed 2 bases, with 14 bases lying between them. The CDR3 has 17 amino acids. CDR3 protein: CASSIDPSGRPYNEQFF. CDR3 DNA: TGTGCCAGTAGTATAGACCCATCAGGGCGCCCCTACAATGAGCAGTTCTTC.

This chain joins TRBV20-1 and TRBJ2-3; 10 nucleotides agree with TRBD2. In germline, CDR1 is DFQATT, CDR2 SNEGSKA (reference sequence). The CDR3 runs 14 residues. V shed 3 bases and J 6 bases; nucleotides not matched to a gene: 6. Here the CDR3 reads CSASLAGVVDTQYF. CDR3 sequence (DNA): TGCAGTGCTAGTCTAGCGGGAGTCGTTGATACGCAGTATTTT.